The 27 T cell receptor beta chains presented below share a single source sample, sequenced in a study of blood T cells in healthy people across ages. A sample-barcoded 5' primer and a J-beta primer mix were used in a second PCR of about 7 to 12 cycles. TCRdb recomputed calls from the 5' RACE reads with MiXCR, one row per CDR3 protein. This sample carries 2 million or so distinct CDR3 sequences, around 48% of them seen once, and the ten largest clones take 2% to 2.5%. The sequencing sample was made of blood. The receptors derive from a woman between 40 and 55 years old in good health.

The chain links TRBV28 to TRBJ2-5, with a tentative D call TRBD2 (6 bases). The V gene lost 5 bases and the J gene lost 1 base, with 20 bases spanning the gap. This CDR3 is 17 amino acids long. Germline lookup yields CDR1 MDHEN and CDR2 SYDVKM. The CDR3 loop is CASSPLGLDGIQETQYF. The CDR3 DNA follows: TGTGCCAGCAGTCCGCTGGGACTGGACGGGATCCAAGAGACCCAGTACTTC.

This clonotype occurred a few times. This chain links TRBV3-1 with TRBJ1-2; 8 nucleotides line up with TRBD1. Per the germline V gene, CDR1 is LGHDT and CDR2 is YNNKEL (reference sequence). There are 19 residues in the CDR3. V gave up 2 bases and J gave up 5 bases; unmatched junction bases: 19. CDR3 in amino acids: CASSQFRFTRGRLVYGYTF. CDR3 nucleotides: TGTGCCAGCAGCCAATTCCGATTTACCAGGGGGCGCCTAGTTTATGGCTACACCTTC. The variable domain in full, with the rest retrieved from reference TRBV3-1 and TRBJ1-2, is DTAVSQTPKYLVTQMGNDKSIKCEQNLGHDTMYWYKQDSKKFLKIMFSYNNKELIINETVPNRFSPKSPDKAHLNLHINSLELGDSAVYFCASSQFRFTRGRLVYGYTFGSGTRLTVV.

This clonotype came up once. V and J are TRBV6-1 and TRBJ2-1; 9 bases match TRBD2. The germline V gene has CDR1 MNHNS and CDR2 SASEGT. This CDR3 has 16 residues. Trimming removed 1 base from V and 2 bases from J; junction bases left unmatched: 3. The CDR3 DNA is TGTGCCAGCAGTGAAGAGAGCGGGGGGCCCTACAATGAGCAGTTCTTC. Translating gives CASSEESGGPYNEQFF.

This clonotype was detected only a few times. The V call is TRBV20-1, the J call TRBJ2-3, with D tentatively TRBD1 or TRBD2 (5 bases each). The CDR3 is made up of 15 amino acids. With 5 bases removed from V and 0 bases from J, the gap between germline ends came to 15 bases. Germline CDR1 reads DFQATT; CDR2 reads SNEGSKA (reference sequence). CDR3 DNA: TGCAGTGCTCCTCGGGTGGGACCGAGCACAGATACGCAGTATTTT. Its translation: CSAPRVGPSTDTQYF.

The chain recombines TRBV2 with TRBJ2-7, with a tentative D call TRBD2 (5 bases). CDR1 is SNHLY, CDR2 FYNNEI, per germline. V lost 5 bases to trimming and J lost 7 bases, with 18 bases between them. The CDR3 sequence is 14 residues long. For the CDR3, the DNA is TGTGCCAGCAGTCCGGAGCGGAGTGGACCTGAGCAGTACTTC. Its protein product is CASSPERSGPEQYF.

Worth noting for this clonotype: A junction end diverges from the germline sequence, so it may reflect a read error. The chain couples TRBV4-2 to TRBJ2-3; TRBD2 agrees at 9 bases. Per germline, CDR1 LGHNA and CDR2 YNFKEQ. CDR3 length equals 17 residues. The CDR3 is CASSRAPGLAGTDTQYF. The CDR3 DNA sequence: TGCGCCAGCAGCCGAGCTCCGGGACTAGCTGGAACAGATACGCAGTATTTT.

The chain recombines TRBV7-8 with TRBJ2-3; 10 bases align to TRBD2. Per the germline V gene, CDR1 is SGHVS and CDR2 is FQNEAQ. This CDR3 is built from 16 residues. V gave up 5 bases and J gave up 5 bases; unmatched junction bases: 10. CDR3 amino acids: CASSRRERGGVDTQYF. CDR3 DNA: TGTGCCAGCAGCCGGAGGGAGCGGGGGGGAGTAGATACGCAGTATTTT.

This chain connects TRBV20-1 to TRBJ2-7; the D gene could be TRBD1 or TRBD2 (5 bases each). CDR1 and CDR2 (germline): DFQATT, SNEGSKA (reference sequence). Trimming shortened V by 3 bases and J by 2 bases, and 11 bases separated the two germline ends. This CDR3 is 13 amino acids long. CDR3 DNA: TGCAGTGCTAGGCAGGGACCTACCTACGAGCAGTACTTC. Translating it yields CSARQGPTYEQYF.

The chain combines TRBV9 with TRBJ2-3; 10 positions agree with TRBD2. The V and J ends lost 4 bases and 7 bases, in that order; junction bases with no gene match: 6. Germline lookup yields CDR1 SGDLS and CDR2 YYNGEE. The CDR3 spans 14 residues. The CDR3 spells CASSLSGGMNTQYF. CDR3 DNA: TGTGCCAGCAGCCTTAGCGGGGGGATGAATACGCAGTATTTT.

This clonotype appeared a single time. The chain carries TRBV6-1 and TRBJ1-1, with 7 bases identical to TRBD1. CDR3 length: 14 residues. The V gene end was trimmed by 6 bases and the J gene end by 4 bases; junction bases not matched to a gene: 8. The germline V gene has CDR1 MNHNS and CDR2 SASEGT. CDR3 sequence (DNA): TGTGCCAGCAGGGTGGACAGGATCCCCACTGAAGCTTTCTTT. Translated: CASRVDRIPTEAFF.

This clonotype was observed a handful of times. The chain recombines TRBV7-9 with TRBJ2-7, with TRBD2 matching 8 bases. The CDR3 has 16 amino acids. Germline-derived CDR1 and CDR2 are SEHNR and FQNEAQ (reference sequence). The junction had 7 bases not matched to a gene; V was cut back by 3 bases and J by 0 bases. In DNA, the CDR3 is TGTGCCAGCAGCTTCCGCCGGGAGGGGGGCTCCTACGAGCAGTACTTC. It specifies CASSFRREGGSYEQYF.

This clonotype was found a few times. The chain has TRBV25-1 and TRBJ1-2, with D perhaps TRBD1 (6 bases). V lost 5 bases, J lost 1 base, and 11 bases lay in between. Germline V CDR1 and CDR2: MGHDK, SYGVNS. This CDR3 comprises 14 residues. The CDR3 DNA reads as TGTGCCAGCAGTCCCTGGGGGCTTAACTATGGCTACACCTTC. Its translation is CASSPWGLNYGYTF.

This clonotype was seen more than once but under ten times. The chain has TRBV4-2 and TRBJ2-7; 13 bases are shared with TRBD2. This CDR3 spans 16 amino acids. CDR1 is LGHNA, CDR2 YNFKEQ, per germline. With V trimmed by 1 base and J by 4 bases, 4 bases remained unmatched. The CDR3 spells CASSQVGTSGDYEQYF. As DNA, the CDR3 is TGTGCCAGCAGCCAAGTAGGGACTAGCGGGGATTACGAGCAGTACTTC.

The chain uses TRBV28 and TRBJ2-5; TRBD1 agrees at 7 bases. The CDR3 loop spans 14 amino acids. J lost 4 bases, V lost 6 bases, and 8 bases had no gene match. Looked up from germline, CDR1 is MDHEN and CDR2 is SYDVKM. The CDR3 DNA is TGTGCCAGCAGGGCAATACAGGGGACAGAGACCCAGTACTTC. Translating gives CASRAIQGTETQYF.

This clonotype has more than one count but fewer than ten. The chain carries TRBV3-1 and TRBJ2-5; D unresolved. Germline CDR1 is LGHDT and CDR2 is YNNKEL (reference sequence). This CDR3 spans 14 amino acids. The V and J ends lost 2 bases and 4 bases respectively, with 11 bases between them. CDR3 DNA: TGTGCCAGCAGCCAACCATCCAGAGTAGAGACCCAGTACTTC. As protein: CASSQPSRVETQYF.

In DNA form, the CDR3 reads TGTGCCAGCATCCCCGATGGGGTCTCCAATGAGCAGTTCTTC. This gives the protein CASIPDGVSNEQFF. The gene calls are TRBV6-2 or TRBV6-3 and TRBJ2-1, with D uncertain. Trimming pared 7 bases from V and 6 bases from J, leaving 16 bases between. Germline lookup yields CDR1 MNHEY and CDR2 SVGEGT. CDR3 length: 14 residues.

This chain links TRBV4-1 with TRBJ1-1; possibly TRBD1 for D (5 bases). CDR3 length equals 14 residues. The V end was cut by 1 base, the J end by 7 bases, with 13 bases between. Looked up from germline, CDR1 is MGHRA and CDR2 is YSYEKL. The CDR3 loop reads CASSQVGAGGEAFF. The CDR3 nucleotides are TGCGCCAGCAGCCAAGTCGGGGCTGGGGGTGAAGCTTTCTTT.

The chain links TRBV3-1 to TRBJ2-3; maybe TRBD1 (5 bases). The V and J ends lost 2 bases and 4 bases respectively, with 13 bases between them. Germline CDR1 is LGHDT and CDR2 is YNNKEL (reference sequence). This CDR3 is built from 15 residues. This chain's CDR3 is CASSQNAGLSDTQYF. In nucleotides, the CDR3 is TGTGCCAGCAGCCAAAACGCAGGGCTTTCAGATACGCAGTATTTT.

The chain recombines TRBV5-1 with TRBJ1-6; D unclear. Germline V CDR1 and CDR2: SGHRS, YFSETQ. The CDR3 length is 15 residues. V was cut by 0 bases and J by 7 bases, with 11 bases left in between. CDR3 DNA sequence: TGCGCCAGCAGCTTGGAGTTTAGGGTAAATTCACCCCTCCACTTT. This sequence encodes CASSLEFRVNSPLHF. Variable domain in full (rest from reference TRBV5-1 and TRBJ1-6): KAGVTQTPRYLIKTRGQQVTLSCSPISGHRSVSWYQQTPGQGLQFLFEYFSETQRNKGNFPGRFSGRQFSNSRSEMNVSTLELGDSALYLCASSLEFRVNSPLHFGNGTRLTVT.

The chain links TRBV15 to TRBJ2-7; 8 bases match TRBD1. Germline trimming cut 0 bases from V and 3 bases from J; bases unmatched to any gene: 4. The CDR3 is 15 amino acids. CDR1 is LNHNV, CDR2 YYDKDF, per germline (reference sequence). The CDR3 DNA is TGTGCCACCAGCAGAGAAGGGGGACAGGTCTACGAGCAGTACTTC. Amino acid sequence: CATSREGGQVYEQYF.

This clonotype has just a few counts. V is TRBV29-1 and J is TRBJ2-1; 10 bases are a match to TRBD1. The V segment lost 4 bases and the J segment 8 bases; nucleotides outside the gene matches: 5. The CDR3 is 13 residues long. The germline V gene has CDR1 SQVTM and CDR2 ANQGSEA. The CDR3 DNA reads as TGCAGCGTTGTGGGACAGGGGATGCATGAGCAGTTCTTC. Amino acids: CSVVGQGMHEQFF.

The chain is built from TRBV7-2 and TRBJ1-2, with D possibly being TRBD1 (5 bases). The length of the CDR3 is 13 residues. The V end was cut by 4 bases, the J end by 5 bases, with 11 bases between. Germline V CDR1 and CDR2: SGHTA, FQGNSA. The CDR3 spells CASSSRVRYGYTF. Written as DNA, the CDR3 is TGTGCCAGCAGCTCCAGGGTTCGGTATGGCTACACCTTC.

The rearrangement links TRBV2 to TRBJ2-1; 8 positions match TRBD2. The CDR3 runs 14 residues. V was clipped by 7 bases and J by 4 bases; unmatched bases: 6. In germline, CDR1 is SNHLY, CDR2 FYNNEI. For the CDR3, the DNA is TGTGCCAGCACAAGACTAGCGCAGTACAATGAGCAGTTCTTC. It specifies CASTRLAQYNEQFF.

The table lists this clonotype with many counts. The chain joins TRBV28 to TRBJ2-6; D is possibly TRBD2 (5 bases). Trimming cost V 6 bases and J 1 base, with 10 bases left between them. Germline V gene data show CDR1 as MDHEN and CDR2 as SYDVKM. The CDR3 spans 15 residues. CDR3 nucleotides: TGTGCCAGCAGCCGCGGGTCTTCTGGGGCCAACGTCCTGACTTTC. This gives the protein CASSRGSSGANVLTF. Drawing the rest from reference TRBV28 and TRBJ2-6, the complete variable domain is DVKVTQSSRYLVKRTGEKVFLECVQDMDHENMFWYRQDPGLGLRLIYFSYDVKMKEKGDIPEGYSVSREKKERFSLILESASTNQTSMYLCASSRGSSGANVLTFGAGSRLTVL.

The genes are TRBV6-1 and TRBJ2-1; D ambiguous. Germline assignment: CDR1 MNHNS and CDR2 SASEGT. The CDR3 is made up of 14 amino acids. The germline V and J ends were trimmed by 2 bases and 0 bases, with 5 bases remaining between them. The CDR3 reads CASSEQYSYNEQFF. Written as DNA, the CDR3 is TGTGCCAGCAGTGAACAGTACTCCTACAATGAGCAGTTCTTC.

This clonotype was found once. The genes are TRBV9 and TRBJ2-7; D is perhaps TRBD2 (5 bases). V dropped 4 bases and J dropped 2 bases, with 22 bases sitting between them. Germline V gene lookup returns CDR1 SGDLS and CDR2 YYNGEE. CDR3 length: 17 residues. For the CDR3, the DNA is TGTGCCAGCAGCAGAAGTCTTGGAGGCGGACTTCCCTACGAGCAGTACTTC. This translates into CASSRSLGGGLPYEQYF.

The rearrangement joins TRBV29-1 to TRBJ2-7; 10 positions match TRBD1. J gave up 2 bases and V 6 bases, and 10 bases lay outside the gene matches. CDR1 SQVTM and CDR2 ANQGSEA come from the germline V gene. The CDR3 covers 15 residues. The CDR3: CSVASWTGGTYEQYF. In DNA form, the CDR3 reads TGCAGCGTAGCAAGTTGGACAGGGGGGACCTACGAGCAGTACTTC.